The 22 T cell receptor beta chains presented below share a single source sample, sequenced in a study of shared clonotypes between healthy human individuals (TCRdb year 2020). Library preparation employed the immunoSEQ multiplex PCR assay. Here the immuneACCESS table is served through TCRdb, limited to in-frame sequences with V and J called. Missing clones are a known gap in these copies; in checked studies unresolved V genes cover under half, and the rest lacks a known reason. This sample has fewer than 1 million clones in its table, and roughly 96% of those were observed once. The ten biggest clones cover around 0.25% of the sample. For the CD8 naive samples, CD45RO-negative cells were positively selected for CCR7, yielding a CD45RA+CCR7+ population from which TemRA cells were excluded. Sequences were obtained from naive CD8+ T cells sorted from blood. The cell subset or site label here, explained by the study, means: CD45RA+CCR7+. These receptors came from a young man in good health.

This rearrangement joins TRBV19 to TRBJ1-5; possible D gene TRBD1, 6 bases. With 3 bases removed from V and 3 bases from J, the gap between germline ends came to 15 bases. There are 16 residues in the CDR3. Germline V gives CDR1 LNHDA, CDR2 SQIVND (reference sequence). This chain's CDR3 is CASSMGYREVNQPQHF. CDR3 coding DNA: TGTGCCAGTAGTATGGGCTACAGGGAGGTCAATCAGCCCCAGCATTTT.

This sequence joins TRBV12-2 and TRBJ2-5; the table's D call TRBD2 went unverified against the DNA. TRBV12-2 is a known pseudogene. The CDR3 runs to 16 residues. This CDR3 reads CASRSRTSGAKETQYF. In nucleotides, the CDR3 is TGTGCAAGTCGCTCTCGGACTAGCGGGGCAAAAGAGACCCAGTACTTC.

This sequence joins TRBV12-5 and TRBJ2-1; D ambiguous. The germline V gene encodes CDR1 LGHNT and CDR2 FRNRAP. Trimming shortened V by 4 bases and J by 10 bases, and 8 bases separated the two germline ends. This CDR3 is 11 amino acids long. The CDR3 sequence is CASGSDTEQFF. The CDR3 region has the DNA TGTGCTAGTGGTTCCGACACGGAGCAGTTCTTC. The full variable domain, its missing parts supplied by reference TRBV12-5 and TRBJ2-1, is DARVTQTPRHKVTEMGQEVTMRCQPILGHNTVFWYRQTMMQGLELLAYFRNRAPLDDSGMPKDRFSAEMPDATLATLKIQPSEPRDSAVYFCASGSDTEQFFGPGTRLTVL.

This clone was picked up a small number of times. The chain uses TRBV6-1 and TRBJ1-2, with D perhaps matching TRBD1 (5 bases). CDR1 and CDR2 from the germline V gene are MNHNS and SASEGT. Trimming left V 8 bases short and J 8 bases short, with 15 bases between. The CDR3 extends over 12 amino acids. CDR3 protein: CASLGGLEGYTF. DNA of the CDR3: TGTGCCAGCCTGGGGGGTTTAGAAGGCTACACCTTC.

Here the CDR3 DNA reads TGTGCCAGCAGCAAAGCTGTCAGGGGAAGTGTCTATGGCTACACCTTC. Translation gives CASSKAVRGSVYGYTF. This chain connects TRBV21-1 to TRBJ1-2; TRBD1 was called by the table and not checked on the DNA. TRBV21-1 has pseudogene status. The CDR3 consists of 16 residues.

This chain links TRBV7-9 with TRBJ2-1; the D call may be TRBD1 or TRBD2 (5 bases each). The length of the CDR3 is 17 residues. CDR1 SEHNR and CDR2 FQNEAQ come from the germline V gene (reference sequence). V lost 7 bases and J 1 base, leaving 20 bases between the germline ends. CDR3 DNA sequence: TGTGCCAGCACAACCCAAGAGGGGTCGGTTTCCTACAATGAGCAGTTCTTC. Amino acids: CASTTQEGSVSYNEQFF.

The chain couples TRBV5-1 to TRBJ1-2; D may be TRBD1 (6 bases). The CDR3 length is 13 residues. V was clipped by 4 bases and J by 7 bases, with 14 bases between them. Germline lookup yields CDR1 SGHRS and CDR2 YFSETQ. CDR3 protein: CASSDPRGAGYTF. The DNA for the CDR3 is TGCGCCAGCAGCGACCCCCGGGGGGCTGGCTACACCTTC.

CDR3 in amino acids: CASSSTGLATEQYF. The CDR3 DNA reads TGCGCCAGCAGCTCCACGGGACTAGCTACCGAGCAGTACTTC. The genes are TRBV5-1 and TRBJ2-7; 9 bases agree with TRBD2. CDR1 and CDR2 from the germline V gene are SGHRS and YFSETQ. The CDR3 length is 14 residues. V shed 3 bases and J 6 bases; nucleotides not matched to a gene: 7.

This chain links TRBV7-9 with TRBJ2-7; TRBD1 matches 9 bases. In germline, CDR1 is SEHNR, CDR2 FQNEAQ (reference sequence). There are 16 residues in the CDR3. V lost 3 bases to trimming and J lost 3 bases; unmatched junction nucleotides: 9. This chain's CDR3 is CASSFRGQGSNYEQYF. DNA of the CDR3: TGTGCCAGCAGCTTTCGGGGACAGGGAAGTAACTACGAGCAGTACTTC.

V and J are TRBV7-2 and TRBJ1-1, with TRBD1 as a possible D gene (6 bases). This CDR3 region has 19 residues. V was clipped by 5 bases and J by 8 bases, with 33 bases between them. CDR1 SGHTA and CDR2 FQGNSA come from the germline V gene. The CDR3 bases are TGTGCCAGCAGCACAGGGATTTTCAGGGGACATTCACCCCTAAGCGAAGCTTTCTTT. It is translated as CASSTGIFRGHSPLSEAFF.

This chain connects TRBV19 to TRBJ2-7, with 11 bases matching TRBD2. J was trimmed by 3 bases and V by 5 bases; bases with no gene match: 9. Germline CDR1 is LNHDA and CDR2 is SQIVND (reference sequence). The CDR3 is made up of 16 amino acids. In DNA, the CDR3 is TGTGCCAGTAGTCCCTGGTCCGGGACTAGCGGCTACGAGCAGTACTTC. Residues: CASSPWSGTSGYEQYF.

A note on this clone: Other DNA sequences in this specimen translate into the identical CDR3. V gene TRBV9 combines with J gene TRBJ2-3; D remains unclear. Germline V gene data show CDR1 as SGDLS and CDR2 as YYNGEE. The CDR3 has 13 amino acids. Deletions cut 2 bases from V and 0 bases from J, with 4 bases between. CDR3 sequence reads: CASSVLSTDTQYF. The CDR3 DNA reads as TGTGCCAGCAGCGTCCTTAGCACAGATACGCAGTATTTT.

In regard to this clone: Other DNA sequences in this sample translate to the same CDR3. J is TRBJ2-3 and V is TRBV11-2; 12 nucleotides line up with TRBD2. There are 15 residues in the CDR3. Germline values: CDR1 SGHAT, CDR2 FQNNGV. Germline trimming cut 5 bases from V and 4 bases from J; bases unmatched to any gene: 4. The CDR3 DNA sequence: TGTGCCAGCAGCCCAGGACTAGCGGGACCAGATACGCAGTATTTT. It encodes CASSPGLAGPDTQYF. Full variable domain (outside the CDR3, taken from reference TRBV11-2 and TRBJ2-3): EAGVAQSPRYKIIEKRQSVAFWCNPISGHATLYWYQQILGQGPKLLIQFQNNGVVDDSQLPKDRFSAERLKGVDSTLKIQPAKLEDSAVYLCASSPGLAGPDTQYFGPGTRLTVL.

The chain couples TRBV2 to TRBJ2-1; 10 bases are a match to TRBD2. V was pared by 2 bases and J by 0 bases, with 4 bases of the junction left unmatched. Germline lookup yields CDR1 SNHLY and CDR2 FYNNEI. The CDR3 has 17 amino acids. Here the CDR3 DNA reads TGTGCCAGCAGTGAATATCCTAGCGGGAGCTCCTACAATGAGCAGTTCTTC. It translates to CASSEYPSGSSYNEQFF.

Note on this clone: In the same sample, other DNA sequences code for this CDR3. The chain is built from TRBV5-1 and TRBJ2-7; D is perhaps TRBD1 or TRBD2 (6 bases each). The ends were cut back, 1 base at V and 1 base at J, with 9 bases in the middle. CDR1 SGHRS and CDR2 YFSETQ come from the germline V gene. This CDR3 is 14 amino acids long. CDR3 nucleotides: TGCGCCAGCAGCTTGCGGGGGCCGTCCTACGAGCAGTACTTC. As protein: CASSLRGPSYEQYF.

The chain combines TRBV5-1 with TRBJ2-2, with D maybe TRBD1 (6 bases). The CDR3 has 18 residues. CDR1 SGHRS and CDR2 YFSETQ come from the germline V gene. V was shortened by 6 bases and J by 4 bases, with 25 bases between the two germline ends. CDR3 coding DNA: TGCGCCAGCACCCCTTCTGGCGAGGGGACACTTTCCACCGGGGAGCTGTTTTTT. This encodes CASTPSGEGTLSTGELFF.

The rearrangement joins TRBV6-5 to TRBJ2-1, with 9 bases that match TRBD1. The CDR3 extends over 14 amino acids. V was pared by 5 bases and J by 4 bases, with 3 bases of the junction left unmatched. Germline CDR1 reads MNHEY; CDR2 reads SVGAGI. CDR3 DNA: TGTGCCAGCAGTAAGGGACAGGGATACAATGAGCAGTTCTTC. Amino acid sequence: CASSKGQGYNEQFF.

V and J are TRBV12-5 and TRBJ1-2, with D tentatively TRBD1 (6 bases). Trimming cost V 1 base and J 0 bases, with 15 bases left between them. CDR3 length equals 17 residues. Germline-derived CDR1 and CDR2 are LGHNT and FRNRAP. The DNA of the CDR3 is TGTGCTAGTGGTTTGGGGCCGGCGGGGGCGGCTAACTATGGCTACACCTTC. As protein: CASGLGPAGAANYGYTF.

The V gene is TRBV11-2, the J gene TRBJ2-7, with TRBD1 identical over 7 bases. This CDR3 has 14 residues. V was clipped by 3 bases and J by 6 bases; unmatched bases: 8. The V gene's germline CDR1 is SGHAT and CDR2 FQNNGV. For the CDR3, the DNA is TGTGCCAGCAGCTTCGGGACAGTACCTCTCGAGCAGTACTTC. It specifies CASSFGTVPLEQYF.

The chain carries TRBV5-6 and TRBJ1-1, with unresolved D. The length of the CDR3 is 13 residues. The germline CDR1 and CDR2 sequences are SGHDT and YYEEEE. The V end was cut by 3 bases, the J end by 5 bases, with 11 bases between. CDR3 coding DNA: TGTGCCAGCAGCTGGAACGCTGGGACTGAAGCTTTCTTT. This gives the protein CASSWNAGTEAFF.

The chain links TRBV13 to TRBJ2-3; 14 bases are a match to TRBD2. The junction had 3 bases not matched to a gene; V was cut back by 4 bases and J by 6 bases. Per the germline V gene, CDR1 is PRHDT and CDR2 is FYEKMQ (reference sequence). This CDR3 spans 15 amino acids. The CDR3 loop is CASSSGTSGSDTQYF. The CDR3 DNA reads TGTGCCAGCAGCTCCGGGACTAGCGGGAGTGATACGCAGTATTTT.

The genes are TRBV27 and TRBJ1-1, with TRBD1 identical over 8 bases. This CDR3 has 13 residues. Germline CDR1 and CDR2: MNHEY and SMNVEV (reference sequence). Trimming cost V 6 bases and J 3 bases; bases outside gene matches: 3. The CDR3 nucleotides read TGTGCCAGCAGGCCGACAGGGGACACTGAAGCTTTCTTT. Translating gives CASRPTGDTEAFF.